This T cell receptor (beta chain) is drawn from a study of CD8+ T cells in alopecia areata. On the study more broadly: Administration of oral tofacitinib to treated patients was at 5 to 10 mg twice daily.

The sample's treatment: oral pan-JAK inhibitor, 5-10 mg twice daily. Overall study results and limits: Numerous expanded lesional clones remained in scalp and blood during tofacitinib.

This clone was counted once. Its antigen is undetermined. Sequencing relied on a cDNA template that was reverse transcribed from extracted RNA. Here immunoSEQ multiplex PCR was the method, and the copy in TCRdb shows in-frame clones only, minus some. The sample has some 96,000 clones, more than 55% seen once. This CDR3 has 13 residues. Germline V gene lookup returns CDR1 SGHRS and CDR2 YFSETQ. Trimming removed 2 bases at V and 1 base at J, with 6 bases between. This specimen consisted of CD8+ T cells sorted from blood, obtained at week 4, from a patient treated with tofacitinib. The gene calls are TRBV5-1 and TRBJ1-1; TRBD1 might be the D (5 bases). The TCR was taken from a human donor with alopecia areata. DNA for the CDR3: TGCGCCAGCAGCTTAGACAGGAACACTGAAGCTTTCTTT. Residues: CASSLDRNTEAFF.